These T cell receptor beta chains were read from a single sample in a study of cytomegalovirus exposure and HLA in healthy donors. The method was immunoSEQ multiplex PCR; TCRdb's version includes in-frame clones alone and lacks a portion of them. The profile shows 63,000 or so clones, around four fifths of them singletons. The sample consisted of PBMCs. Receptor source: a young woman in good health and CMV-seronegative. Each CDR3 is given with its conserved first and last residue. D genes are given only for firm matches. Only part of the rows carry a size: once, few, many, or a class if the clone is expanded.

d_gene | abundance | j_gene | v_gene | CDR3nt | CDR3aa
TRBD1 | . | TRBJ1-4 | TRBV11-2 | TGTGCCAGCAGCTTAGATCGGGCAGGGGGAGGTGAAAAACTGTTTTTT | CASSLDRAGGGEKLFF
TRBD1 | . | TRBJ1-1 | TRBV6-1 | TGTGCCAGCAGATCAGGGGGCGCGGAGACTGAAGCTTTCTTT | CASRSGGAETEAFF
TRBD1 | . | TRBJ1-5 | TRBV19 | TGTGCCAGTAGTCCCGGGACAGGGGCGCAGTTAAATCAGCCCCAGCATTTT | CASSPGTGAQLNQPQHF
. | once | TRBJ2-5 | TRBV7-2 | TGTGCCAGCAGCTTATTAGGACGGGTTATAGCGCGAGAGACCCAGTACTTC | CASSLLGRVIARETQYF
TRBD1 | . | TRBJ2-3 | TRBV19 | TGTGCCAGTAGTACCGGTGGGGCTTCGGACAGGGCAACAGATACGCAGTATTTT | CASSTGGASDRATDTQYF
. | . | TRBJ2-7 | TRBV18 | TGTGCCAGCTCACCAGGGAGAAACTACGAGCAGTACTTC | CASSPGRNYEQYF
. | . | TRBJ1-5 | TRBV10-3 | TGTGCCATCAGTGAGTCTACAGGGAATAGCAATCAGCCCCAGCATTTT | CAISESTGNSNQPQHF
. | . | TRBJ1-1 | TRBV11-2 | TGTGCCAGCAGCACCCGGACACGAAAAGCTTTCTTT | CASSTRTRKAFF
TRBD2 | few | TRBJ2-1 | TRBV25-1 | TGTGCCAGCAGTGAATTGTCTAGCGGGGGTAGTCATGAGCAGTTCTTC | CASSELSSGGSHEQFF
TRBD2 | . | TRBJ2-1 | TRBV6-1 | TGTGCCAGCAGGACTAGCGGGGGCCCGGATGAGCAGTTCTTC | CASRTSGGPDEQFF
TRBD1 | . | TRBJ2-3 | TRBV7-9 | TGTGCCAGCAGCTTAAGGATAGGGGGCCCAGATACGCAGTATTTT | CASSLRIGGPDTQYF
TRBD2 | few | TRBJ2-1 | TRBV5-1 | TGCGCCAGCAGCTCCTCTAGCGGGCCCTACAATGAGCAGTTCTTC | CASSSSSGPYNEQFF
. | . | TRBJ1-2 | TRBV5-8 | TGTGCCAGCAGCTTGATCCCCACAGTGCCCTATGGCTACACCTTC | CASSLIPTVPYGYTF
. | . | TRBJ1-2 | TRBV27 | TGTGCCAGCAGTTTAAAGTGGCGGGAGGGCCTATATGGCTACACCTTC | CASSLKWREGLYGYTF
. | . | TRBJ2-1 | TRBV6-6 | TGTGCCAGCAGTTACGCCGGCAATGAGCAGTTCTTC | CASSYAGNEQFF
TRBD1 | . | TRBJ1-5 | TRBV6-1 | TGTGCCAGCAGTACCGGGACAGGGTCCCAGCAGCCCCAGCATTTT | CASSTGTGSQQPQHF
. | . | TRBJ2-5 | TRBV7-9 | TGTGCCAGCAGCTTACGCCGTCCCAGATCCCAAGAGACCCAGTACTTC | CASSLRRPRSQETQYF
TRBD1 | . | TRBJ2-1 | TRBV7-9 | TGTGCCAGCAGCTCCCGGGACAGCCCGTCGGATGAGCAGTTCTTC | CASSSRDSPSDEQFF
TRBD2 | . | TRBJ2-1 | TRBV2 | TGTGCCAGCACCTCCCAGGGACTAGCGGCTGCTTTCAATGAGCAGTTCTTC | CASTSQGLAAAFNEQFF
. | once | TRBJ2-2 | TRBV7-9 | TGTGCCAGCAGCCCCGGACAGATAAACACCGGGGAGCTGTTTTTT | CASSPGQINTGELFF
. | few | TRBJ2-2 | TRBV9 | TGTGCCAGCAGCGACTCAGGGTTCACCGGGGAGCTGTTTTTT | CASSDSGFTGELFF
TRBD1 | . | TRBJ2-7 | TRBV11-2 | TGTGCCAGCAGCTTCGGACAGGGGTGGTACGAGCAGTACTTC | CASSFGQGWYEQYF
. | . | TRBJ1-4 | TRBV28 | TGTGCCAGCAGTTTATTTAATCAGGGAGGGGAAAAACTGTTTTTT | CASSLFNQGGEKLFF
. | . | TRBJ2-1 | TRBV4-2 | TGTGCCAGCAGCCAAGATCGGGGGAGAGGGGCCAATGAGCAGTTCTTC | CASSQDRGRGANEQFF
TRBD1 | . | TRBJ1-6 | TRBV28 | TGTGCCAGCAGTCCCGGGACAGGGGAGGAATCGCCACCCCTCCACTTT | CASSPGTGEESPPLHF
TRBD1 | . | TRBJ1-6 | TRBV9 | TGTGCCAGCAGCGTAGGGACAGGGAATTCACCCCTCCACTTT | CASSVGTGNSPLHF
TRBD1 | . | TRBJ1-1 | TRBV7-2 | TGTGCCAGCAGCTTAGGGACAGGGAGCACTGAAGCTTTCTTT | CASSLGTGSTEAFF
. | . | TRBJ2-1 | TRBV5-4 | TGTGCCAGCAGCTTAGGGGGGGAGGGTGAGCAGTTCTTC | CASSLGGEGEQFF
. | . | TRBJ1-1 | TRBV5-1 | TGCGCCAGCAGCTCGACAGGTTTGAACACTGAAGCTTTCTTT | CASSSTGLNTEAFF
. | . | TRBJ1-5 | TRBV28 | TGTGCCAGCAGTCCTGCAGGGTTGATTCAGCCCCAGCATTTT | CASSPAGLIQPQHF
TRBD1 | . | TRBJ2-3 | TRBV5-1 | TGCGCCAGCAGCTTGCTCCTCGCGGGGACAGGGGACACAGATACGCAGTATTTT | CASSLLLAGTGDTDTQYF
TRBD1 | once | TRBJ1-4 | TRBV5-4 | TGTGCCAGCAGCCTGATGGGACAGGGGAACGAAAAACTGTTTTTT | CASSLMGQGNEKLFF
TRBD1 | few | TRBJ1-3 | TRBV4-2 | TGTGCCAGCAGCCAAGAGCCCCAGGGGGCATATGGAAACACCATATATTTT | CASSQEPQGAYGNTIYF
TRBD1 | . | TRBJ1-5 | TRBV2 | TGTGCCAGCAAGGAGGGGACAGCCGGGAATCAGCCCCAGCATTTT | CASKEGTAGNQPQHF
. | . | TRBJ1-1 | TRBV6-5 | TGTGCCAGCAGTTCCTCCCCTGGGGGGACTGAAGCTTTCTTT | CASSSSPGGTEAFF
. | . | TRBJ1-1 | TRBV2 | TGTGCCAGCAGTCAGGTGACAGCACCAGTTTTT | CASSQVTAPVF
. | few | TRBJ1-4 | TRBV27 | TGTGCCAGCAGTTTATTAGGAGTCTCAACTAATGAAAAACTGTTTTTT | CASSLLGVSTNEKLFF
. | . | TRBJ2-2 | TRBV2 | TGTGCCAGCAGGGGGGCCGCCTCGAGTACCGGGGAGCTGTTTTTT | CASRGAASSTGELFF
TRBD2 | . | TRBJ2-3 | TRBV7-2 | TGTGCCAGCAGAGCACCTAGCGGGGGCAGGAGAGATACGCAGTATTTT | CASRAPSGGRRDTQYF
TRBD2 | . | TRBJ2-7 | TRBV4-3 | TGCGCCAGCAGCCACACTGACGGAGCGGGGTACGAGCAGTACTTC | CASSHTDGAGYEQYF
. | . | TRBJ2-6 | TRBV6-4 | TGTGCCAGCAGTCCTACGTCTGGGGCCAACGTCCTGACTTTC | CASSPTSGANVLTF
. | . | TRBJ2-1 | TRBV11-3 | TGTGCCAGCAGCTCCAGGGTCACCCCCCCCGATGAGCAGTTCTTC | CASSSRVTPPDEQFF
. | . | TRBJ2-1 | TRBV7-9 | TGTGCCAGCAGCTCTTATGAGCAGTTCTTC | CASSSYEQFF
TRBD2 | . | TRBJ2-1 | TRBV7-7 | TGTGCTAGCAGCCTTTTAGCGGGAGAAGCGAATGAGCAGTTCTTC | CASSLLAGEANEQFF
TRBD1 | . | TRBJ2-1 | TRBV6-5 | TGTGCCAGCTGGCACAGGGGGAGTGGATCTGAGCAGTTCTTC | CASWHRGSGSEQFF
. | . | TRBJ1-4 | TRBV10-3 | TGTGCCATCAGTGAGCCTGGGACACAATCGGTACTGTTTTTT | CAISEPGTQSVLFF
TRBD1 | few | TRBJ2-7 | TRBV7-9 | TGTGCCAGTACAGGGGGCGACGAGCAGTACTTC | CASTGGDEQYF
TRBD2 | . | TRBJ2-2 | TRBV7-9 | TGTGCCAGCAGGCAGGGACTAGCGGGCCCAAACACCGGGGAGCTGTTTTTT | CASRQGLAGPNTGELFF
. | once | TRBJ2-1 | TRBV5-1 | TGCGCCAGCAGCTTGGTGGAGCGGGTCCCAGGGAGTGAGCAGTTCTTC | CASSLVERVPGSEQFF
. | . | TRBJ2-3 | TRBV7-9 | TGTGCCAGCAGCTTGATCCGAGAGAACACAGATACGCAGTATTTT | CASSLIRENTDTQYF
TRBD2 | few | TRBJ2-1 | TRBV7-2 | TGTGCCAGCAGAGGGACTAGCGGTGCGGTCGTGCAGTTCTTC | CASRGTSGAVVQFF
. | . | TRBJ1-2 | TRBV30 | TGTGCCCACCAGGGCTACACCTTC | CAHQGYTF
TRBD2 | . | TRBJ2-5 | TRBV7-9 | TGTGCCAGCAGCTTGGGACTAGCGGGGGAAGAGACCCAGTACTTC | CASSLGLAGEETQYF
. | . | TRBJ1-1 | TRBV5-4 | TGTGCCACCAGGGTCGGACAGGAAGCTTTCTTT | CATRVGQEAFF
. | . | TRBJ2-2 | TRBV13 | TGTGCCAGCAGCTTAACAAGGAACACCGGGGAGCTGTTTTTT | CASSLTRNTGELFF
TRBD1 | . | TRBJ1-2 | TRBV2 | TGTGCCAGCAGTGGGACAGGGGGTACAGGAGGCTACACCTTC | CASSGTGGTGGYTF
TRBD1 | once | TRBJ1-4 | TRBV7-2 | TGTGCCAGCAGCTTAGTGGGACAGGGGGGAGGTGAAAAACTGTTTTTT | CASSLVGQGGGEKLFF
TRBD1 | . | TRBJ1-5 | TRBV19 | TGTGCCAGTACCATCCATTCACAGGGGAGCAATCAGCCCCAGCATTTT | CASTIHSQGSNQPQHF